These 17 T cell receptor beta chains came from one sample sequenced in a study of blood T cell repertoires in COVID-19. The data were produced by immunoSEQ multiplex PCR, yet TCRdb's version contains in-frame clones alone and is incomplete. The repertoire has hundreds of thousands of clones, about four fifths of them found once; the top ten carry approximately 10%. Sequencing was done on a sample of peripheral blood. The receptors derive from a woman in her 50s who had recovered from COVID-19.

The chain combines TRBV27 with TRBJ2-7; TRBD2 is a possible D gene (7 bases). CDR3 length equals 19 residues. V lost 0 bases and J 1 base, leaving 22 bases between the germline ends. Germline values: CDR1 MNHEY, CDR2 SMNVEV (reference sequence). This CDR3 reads CASSLSWGGAGGGSYEQYF. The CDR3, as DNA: TGTGCCAGCAGTTTATCTTGGGGGGGCGCAGGTGGTGGGTCCTACGAGCAGTACTTC.

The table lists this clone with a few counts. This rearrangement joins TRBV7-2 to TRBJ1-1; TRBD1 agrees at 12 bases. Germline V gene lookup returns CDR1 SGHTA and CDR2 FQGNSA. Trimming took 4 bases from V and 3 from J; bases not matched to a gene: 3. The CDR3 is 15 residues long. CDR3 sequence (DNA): TGTGCCAGCAGCTCAGGGACAGGGGGCCACACTGAAGCTTTCTTT. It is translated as CASSSGTGGHTEAFF.

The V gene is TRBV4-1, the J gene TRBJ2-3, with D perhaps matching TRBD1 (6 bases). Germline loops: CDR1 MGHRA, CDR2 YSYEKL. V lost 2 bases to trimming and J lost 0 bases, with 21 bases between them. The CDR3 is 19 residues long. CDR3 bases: TGCGCCAGCAGCCAAAAGTCCGCCCTCGGGACAACTAGCACAGATACGCAGTATTTT. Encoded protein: CASSQKSALGTTSTDTQYF.

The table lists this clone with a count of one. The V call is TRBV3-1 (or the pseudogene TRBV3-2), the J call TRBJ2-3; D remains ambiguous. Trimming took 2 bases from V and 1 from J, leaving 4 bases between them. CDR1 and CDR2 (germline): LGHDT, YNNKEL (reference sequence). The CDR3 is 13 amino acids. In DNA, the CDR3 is TGTGCCAGCAGCCAAATAGGCACAGATACGCAGTATTTT. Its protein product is CASSQIGTDTQYF.

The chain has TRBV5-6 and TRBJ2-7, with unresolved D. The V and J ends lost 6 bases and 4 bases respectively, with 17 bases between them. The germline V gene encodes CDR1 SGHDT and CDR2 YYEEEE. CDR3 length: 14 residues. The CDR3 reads CASNLGGSSYEQYF. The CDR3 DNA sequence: TGTGCCAGCAACCTAGGTGGCAGCAGTTACGAGCAGTACTTC.

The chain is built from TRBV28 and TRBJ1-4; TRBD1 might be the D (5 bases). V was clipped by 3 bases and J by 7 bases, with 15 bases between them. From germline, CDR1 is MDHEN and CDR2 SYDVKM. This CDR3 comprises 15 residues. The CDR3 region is CASSFEAGLGEKLFF. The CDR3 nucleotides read TGTGCCAGCAGTTTTGAGGCAGGGTTGGGTGAAAAACTGTTTTTT.

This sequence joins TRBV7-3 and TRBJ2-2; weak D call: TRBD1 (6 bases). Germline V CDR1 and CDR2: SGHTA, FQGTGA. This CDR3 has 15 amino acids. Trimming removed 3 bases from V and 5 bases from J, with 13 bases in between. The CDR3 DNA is TGTGCCAGCAGCTTTGTGGGGGCGCGTACCGGGGAGCTGTTTTTT. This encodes CASSFVGARTGELFF.

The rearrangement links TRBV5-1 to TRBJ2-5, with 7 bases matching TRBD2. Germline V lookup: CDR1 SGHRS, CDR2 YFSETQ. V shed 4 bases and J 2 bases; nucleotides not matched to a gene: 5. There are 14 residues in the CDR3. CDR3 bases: TGCGCCAGCAGCGAAGGGCGGGGGCAAGAGACCCAGTACTTC. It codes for CASSEGRGQETQYF.

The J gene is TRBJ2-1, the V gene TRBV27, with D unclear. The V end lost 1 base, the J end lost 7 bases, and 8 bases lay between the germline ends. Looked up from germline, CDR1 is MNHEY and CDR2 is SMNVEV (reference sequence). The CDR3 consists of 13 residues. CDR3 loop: CASSLYTSNEQFF. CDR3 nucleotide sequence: TGTGCCAGCAGTTTATATACAAGTAATGAGCAGTTCTTC.

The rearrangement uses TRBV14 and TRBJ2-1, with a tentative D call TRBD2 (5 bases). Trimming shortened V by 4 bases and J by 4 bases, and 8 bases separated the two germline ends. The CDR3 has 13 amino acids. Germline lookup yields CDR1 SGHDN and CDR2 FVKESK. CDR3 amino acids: CASSPGFYNEQFF. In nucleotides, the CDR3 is TGTGCCAGCAGCCCGGGATTTTACAATGAGCAGTTCTTC.

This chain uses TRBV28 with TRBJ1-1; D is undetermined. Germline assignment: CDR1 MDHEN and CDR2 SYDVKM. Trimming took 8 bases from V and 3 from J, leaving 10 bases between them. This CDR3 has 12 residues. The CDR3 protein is CASGVRDTEAFF. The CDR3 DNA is TGTGCCAGCGGAGTACGAGACACTGAAGCTTTCTTT. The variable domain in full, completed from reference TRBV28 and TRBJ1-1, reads DVKVTQSSRYLVKRTGEKVFLECVQDMDHENMFWYRQDPGLGLRLIYFSYDVKMKEKGDIPEGYSVSREKKERFSLILESASTNQTSMYLCASGVRDTEAFFGQGTRLTVV.

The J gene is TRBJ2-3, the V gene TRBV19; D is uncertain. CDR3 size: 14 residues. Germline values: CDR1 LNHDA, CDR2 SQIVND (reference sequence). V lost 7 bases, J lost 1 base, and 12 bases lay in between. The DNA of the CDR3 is TGTGCCAGTACCTCCGCCTCGGGCACAGATACGCAGTATTTT. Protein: CASTSASGTDTQYF.

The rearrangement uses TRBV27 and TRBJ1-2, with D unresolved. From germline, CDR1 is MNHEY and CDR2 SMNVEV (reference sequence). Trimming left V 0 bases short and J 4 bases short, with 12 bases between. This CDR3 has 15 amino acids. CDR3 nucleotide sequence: TGTGCCAGCAGTTTATCGTATCTTCGGAGCTATGGCTACACCTTC. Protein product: CASSLSYLRSYGYTF.

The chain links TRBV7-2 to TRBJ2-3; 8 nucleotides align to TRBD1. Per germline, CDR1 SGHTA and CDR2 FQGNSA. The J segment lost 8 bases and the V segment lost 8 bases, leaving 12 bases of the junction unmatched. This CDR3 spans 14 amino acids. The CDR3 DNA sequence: TGTGCCAGCGGAAAGGACAGGGTAGAGGGTACGCAGTATTTT. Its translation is CASGKDRVEGTQYF.

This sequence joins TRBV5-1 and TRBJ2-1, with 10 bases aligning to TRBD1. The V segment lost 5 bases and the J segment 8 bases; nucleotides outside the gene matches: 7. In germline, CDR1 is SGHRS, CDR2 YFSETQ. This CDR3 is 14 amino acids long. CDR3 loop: CASSRTGGVDEQFF. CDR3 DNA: TGCGCCAGCAGTAGGACAGGGGGGGTGGATGAGCAGTTCTTC.

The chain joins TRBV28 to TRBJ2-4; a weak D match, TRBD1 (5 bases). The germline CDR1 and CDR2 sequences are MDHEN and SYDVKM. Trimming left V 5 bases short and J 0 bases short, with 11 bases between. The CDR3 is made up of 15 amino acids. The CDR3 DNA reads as TGTGCCAGCAGTGAACAGGTCCTAGCCAAAAACATTCAGTACTTC. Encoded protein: CASSEQVLAKNIQYF.

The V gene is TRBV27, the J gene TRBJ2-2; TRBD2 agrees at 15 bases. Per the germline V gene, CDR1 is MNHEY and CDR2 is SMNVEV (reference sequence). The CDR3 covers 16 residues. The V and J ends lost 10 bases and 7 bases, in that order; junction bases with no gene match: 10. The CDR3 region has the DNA TGTGCCACCCGGAGGGGACTAGCGGGGGGTGTCGGGGAGCTGTTTTTT. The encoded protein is CATRRGLAGGVGELFF.